This T cell receptor beta chain is drawn from a study of neoadjuvant anti-PD-1 for oral cavity cancer. V lost 7 bases to trimming and J lost 2 bases, with 21 bases between them. Germline V gene lookup returns CDR1 LNHDA and CDR2 SQIVND (reference sequence). CDR3 length: 17 residues. This clone came up once. Assay: immunoSEQ multiplex PCR; the TCRdb copy retains only in-frame clones and omits some. The data show roughly 60,000 clones, with around four fifths seen just once and 2.5% to 3% held by the top ten. PBMCs were not maintained or expanded in culture before analysis. The rearrangement joins TRBV19 to TRBJ1-5; tentatively, D is TRBD1 (6 bases). The material sequenced was PBMCs, taken before nivolumab (anti-PD-1) treatment. This TCR came from a person between 35 and 79 years old with oral cavity squamous cell carcinoma. CDR3 loop: CASTHSMWGARNQPQHF. The CDR3 DNA follows: TGTGCCAGTACCCATTCTATGTGGGGGGCCCGCAATCAGCCCCAGCATTTT.